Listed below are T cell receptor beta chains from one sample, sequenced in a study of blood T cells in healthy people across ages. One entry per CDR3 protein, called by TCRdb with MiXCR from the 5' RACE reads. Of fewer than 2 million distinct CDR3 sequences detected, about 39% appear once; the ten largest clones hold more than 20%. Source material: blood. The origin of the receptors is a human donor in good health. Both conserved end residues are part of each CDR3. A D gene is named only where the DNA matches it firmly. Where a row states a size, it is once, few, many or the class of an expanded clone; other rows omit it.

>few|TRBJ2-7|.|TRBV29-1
TGCAGCGTCCGATTCAGCTACGAGCAGTACTTC
CSVRFSYEQYF
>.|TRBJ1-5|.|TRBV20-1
TGCAGTGCTAGAGATGCCGGGGGTGACAATCAGCCCCAGCATTTT
CSARDAGGDNQPQHF
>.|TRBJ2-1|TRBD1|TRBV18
TGTGCCAGCTCACCCCGGGGACAGGACGAAAAGTTCTTC
CASSPRGQDEKFF
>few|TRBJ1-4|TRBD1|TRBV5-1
TGCGCCAGCAGCCACGGGACAGGGGACGAAAAACTGTTTTTT
CASSHGTGDEKLFF
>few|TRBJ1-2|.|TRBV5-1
TGCGCCAGCAGCTTGTCGTGGCAGGACCATAACTATGGCTACACCTTC
CASSLSWQDHNYGYTF
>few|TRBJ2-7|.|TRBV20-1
TGCAGTGGTCTGCACTACGAGCAGTACTTC
CSGLHYEQYF
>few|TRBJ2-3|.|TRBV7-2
TGTGCCAGCAGCTTAGCCCCGGCAGGCGGAGCAGATACGCAGTATTTT
CASSLAPAGGADTQYF
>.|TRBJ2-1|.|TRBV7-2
TGTGCCAGTAGCTTCGAGCAAATTGGAGCAAATGGGCAGTTCTTC
CASSFEQIGANGQFF
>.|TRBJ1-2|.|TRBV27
TGTGCCAGCAGGCCCGGCACAGGGATTCTTGGCTACACCTTC
CASRPGTGILGYTF
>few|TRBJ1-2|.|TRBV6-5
TGTGCCAGCAGTTACCTGCATACCTATGGCTACACCTTC
CASSYLHTYGYTF
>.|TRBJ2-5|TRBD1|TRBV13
TGTGCCAGCAGCTTAGACTCCGGGACAGGGCTAGGAGAGACCCAGTACTTC
CASSLDSGTGLGETQYF
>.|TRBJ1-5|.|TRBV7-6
TGTGCCAGCAGCTTAGGACGGAATAGCAATCAGCCCCAGCATTTT
CASSLGRNSNQPQHF
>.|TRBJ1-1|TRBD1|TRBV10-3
TGTGCCATCCTCCGAAATATGGGAGGAGGGGGCGCAATGAACACTGAAGCTTTCTTT
CAILRNMGGGGAMNTEAFF
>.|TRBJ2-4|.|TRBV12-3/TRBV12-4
TGTGCCAGCACTTCGGACAGAAACATTCAGTACTTC
CASTSDRNIQYF
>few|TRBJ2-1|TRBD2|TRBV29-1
TGCAGCGTACACGGACTAGCGGGCCCTAATGAGCAGTTCTTC
CSVHGLAGPNEQFF
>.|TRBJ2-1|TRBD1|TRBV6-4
TGTGCCAGCAGTGAAGAGGGGACAGGGGGAAAGGGTGAGCAGTTCTTC
CASSEEGTGGKGEQFF
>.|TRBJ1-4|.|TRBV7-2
TGTGCCAGCAGCTCCCGGCGGTCTAATGAAAAACTGTTTTTT
CASSSRRSNEKLFF
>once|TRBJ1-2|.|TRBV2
TGTGCCAGCAACCGGGCGCTTAGGGCCGGCTACACCTTC
CASNRALRAGYTF
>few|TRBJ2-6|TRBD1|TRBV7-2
TGTGCCAGCAGCTCCGGGACAGGGGTCCTCTCTGGGGCCAACGTCCCGACTTTC
CASSSGTGVLSGANVPTF
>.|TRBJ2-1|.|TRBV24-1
TGTGCCACCAGTGATCGAGCAGGAGGGTTGCATAGAAATGAGCAGTTCTTC
CATSDRAGGLHRNEQFF
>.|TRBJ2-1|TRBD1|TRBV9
TGTGCCAGCAGCGCCACCCATGGAGGGGGACAGGGTCGTAATGAGCAGTTCTTC
CASSATHGGGQGRNEQFF
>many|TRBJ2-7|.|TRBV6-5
TGTGCCAGCGTTGGAGCGGGTGCCTCCTACGAGCAGTACTTC
CASVGAGASYEQYF